The present entry profiles one TCR beta chain with its context. Its antigen is not identified. The sample originates from a study of T cell responses to AZD1222 COVID-19 vaccine. Study results and limitations: Donors in the cohort were predominantly white British and more often female, and clonal diversity was possibly underestimated. Of spike-specific TCRs, nearly half reportedly target regions left unmutated in variants.

Generated by immunoSEQ multiplex PCR, the TCRdb table keeps only in-frame clones and is missing some. The profile shows over 95,000 clones, approximately 87% of them singletons. Germline loops: CDR1 MNHEY, CDR2 SMNVEV (reference sequence). The CDR3 is made up of 15 amino acids. V dropped 6 bases and J dropped 5; count of bases not matched to a gene: 7. V is TRBV27 and J is TRBJ1-4; 9 nucleotides match TRBD1. The origin of this receptor is an adult in good health. The source material was peripheral blood, sampled on day 0 of AZD1222 vaccination. CDR3: CASRPQGAGNEKLFF. CDR3 coding DNA: TGTGCCAGCAGACCACAGGGGGCGGGGAATGAAAAACTGTTTTTT.